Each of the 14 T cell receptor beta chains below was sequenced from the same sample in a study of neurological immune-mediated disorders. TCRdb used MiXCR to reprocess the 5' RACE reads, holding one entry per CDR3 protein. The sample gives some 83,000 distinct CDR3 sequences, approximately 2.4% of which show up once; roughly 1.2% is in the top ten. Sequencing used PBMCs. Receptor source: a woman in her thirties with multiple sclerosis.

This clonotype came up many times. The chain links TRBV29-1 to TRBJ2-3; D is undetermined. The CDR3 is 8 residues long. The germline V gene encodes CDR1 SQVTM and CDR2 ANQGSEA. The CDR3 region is CSTDTQYF. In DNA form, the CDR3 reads TGCTCCACAGATACGCAGTATTTT.

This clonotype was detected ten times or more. The CDR3 DNA is TGTGCCAGCCGCGGACAGGGGAGTATCGCGAACACTGAAGCTTTCTTT. As protein: CASRGQGSIANTEAFF. This sequence joins TRBV12-3 or TRBV12-4 and TRBJ1-1, with 9 nucleotides matching TRBD1. J was trimmed by 1 base and V by 8 bases; bases with no gene match: 11. This CDR3 has 16 amino acids.

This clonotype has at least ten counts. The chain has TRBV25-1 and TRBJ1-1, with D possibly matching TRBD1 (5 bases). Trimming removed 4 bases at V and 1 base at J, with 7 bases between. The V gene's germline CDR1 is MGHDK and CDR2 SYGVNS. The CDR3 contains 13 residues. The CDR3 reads CASSAGPNTEAFF. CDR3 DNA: TGTGCCAGCAGTGCAGGGCCGAACACTGAAGCTTTCTTT.

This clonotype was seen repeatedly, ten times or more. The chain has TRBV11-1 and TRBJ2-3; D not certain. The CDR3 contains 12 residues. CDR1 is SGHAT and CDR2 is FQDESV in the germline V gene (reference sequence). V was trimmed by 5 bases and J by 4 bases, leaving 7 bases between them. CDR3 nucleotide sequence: TGTGCCAGCAGCCCAACAGCAGATACGCAGTATTTT. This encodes CASSPTADTQYF. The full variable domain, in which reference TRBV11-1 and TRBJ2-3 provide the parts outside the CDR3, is EAEVAQSPRYKITEKSQAVAFWCDPISGHATLYWYRQILGQGPELLVQFQDESVVDDSQLPKDRFSAERLKGVDSTLKIQPAELGDSAMYLCASSPTADTQYFGPGTRLTVL.

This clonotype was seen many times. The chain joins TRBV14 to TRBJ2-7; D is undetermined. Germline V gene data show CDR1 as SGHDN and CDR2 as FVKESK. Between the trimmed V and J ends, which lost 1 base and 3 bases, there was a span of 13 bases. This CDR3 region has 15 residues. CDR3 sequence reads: CASSQGLTVGYEQYF. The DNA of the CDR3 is TGTGCCAGCAGCCAAGGCCTGACGGTTGGCTACGAGCAGTACTTC.

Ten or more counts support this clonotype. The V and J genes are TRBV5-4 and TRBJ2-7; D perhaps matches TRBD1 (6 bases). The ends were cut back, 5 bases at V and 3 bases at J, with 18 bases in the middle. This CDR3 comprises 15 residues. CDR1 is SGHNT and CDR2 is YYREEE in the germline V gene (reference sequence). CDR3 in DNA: TGTGCCAGCAGTGGGCGTGGGACAACCGGCTACGAGCAGTACTTC. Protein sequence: CASSGRGTTGYEQYF.

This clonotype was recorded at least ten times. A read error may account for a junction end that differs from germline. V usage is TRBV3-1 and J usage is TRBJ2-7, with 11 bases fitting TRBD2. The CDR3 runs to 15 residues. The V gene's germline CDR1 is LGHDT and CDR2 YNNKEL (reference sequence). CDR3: CASRPSSGRPTRLNF. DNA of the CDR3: TGTGCCAGCAGGCCCTCTAGCGGGAGGCCTACTAGGTTGAACTTC.

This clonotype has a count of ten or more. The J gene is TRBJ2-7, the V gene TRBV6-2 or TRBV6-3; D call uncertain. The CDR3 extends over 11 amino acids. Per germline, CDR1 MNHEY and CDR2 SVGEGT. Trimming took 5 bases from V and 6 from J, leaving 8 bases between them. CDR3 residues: CASSKLREQYF. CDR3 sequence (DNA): TGTGCCAGCAGTAAACTCCGCGAGCAGTACTTC.

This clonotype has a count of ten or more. CDR3 sequence reads: CASSSSWDGGTQYF. CDR3 nucleotide sequence: TGTGCCAGCAGCTCTAGTTGGGACGGGGGGACCCAGTACTTC. This chain joins TRBV7-2 and TRBJ2-5; a possible D gene is TRBD2 (6 bases). This CDR3 region has 14 residues. In germline, CDR1 is SGHTA, CDR2 FQGNSA. V lost 4 bases to trimming and J lost 7 bases, with 16 bases between them.

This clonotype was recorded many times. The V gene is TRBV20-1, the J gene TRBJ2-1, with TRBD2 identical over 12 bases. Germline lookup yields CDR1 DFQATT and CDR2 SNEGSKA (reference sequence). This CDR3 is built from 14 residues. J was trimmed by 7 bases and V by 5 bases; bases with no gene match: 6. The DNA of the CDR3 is TGCAGTGCTTTGACTAGCGGGGGACTTAATGAGCAGTTCTTC. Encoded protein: CSALTSGGLNEQFF.

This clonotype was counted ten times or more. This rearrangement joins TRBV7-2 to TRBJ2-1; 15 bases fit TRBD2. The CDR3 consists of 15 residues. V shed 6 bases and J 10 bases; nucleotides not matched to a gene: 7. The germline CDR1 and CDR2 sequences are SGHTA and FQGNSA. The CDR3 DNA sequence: TGTGCCAGCAGGCGGACTAGCGGGAGGGCCATCGAGCAGTTCTTC. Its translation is CASRRTSGRAIEQFF.

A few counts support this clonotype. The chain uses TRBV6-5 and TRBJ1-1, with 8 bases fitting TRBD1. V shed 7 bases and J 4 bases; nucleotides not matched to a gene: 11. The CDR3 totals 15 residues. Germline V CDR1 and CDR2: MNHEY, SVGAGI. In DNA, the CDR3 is TGTGCCAGCAAACCTCTACAGGGGGTCATCACTGAAGCTTTCTTT. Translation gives CASKPLQGVITEAFF.

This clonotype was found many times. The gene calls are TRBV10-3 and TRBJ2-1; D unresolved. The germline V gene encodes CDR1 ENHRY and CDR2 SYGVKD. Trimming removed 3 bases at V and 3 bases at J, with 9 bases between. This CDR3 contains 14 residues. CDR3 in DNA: TGTGCCATCAGTGAAGGCGGTATCTACAATGAGCAGTTCTTC. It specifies CAISEGGIYNEQFF.

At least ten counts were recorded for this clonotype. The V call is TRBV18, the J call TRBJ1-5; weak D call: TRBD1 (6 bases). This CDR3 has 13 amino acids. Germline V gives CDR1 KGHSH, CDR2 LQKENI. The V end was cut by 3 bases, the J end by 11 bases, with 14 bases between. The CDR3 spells CASSPDSAGSQHF. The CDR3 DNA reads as TGTGCCAGCTCACCGGACAGCGCTGGGTCCCAGCATTTT.